Listed below are T cell receptor beta chains from one sample, sequenced in a study of blood T cell repertoires in COVID-19. Sequencing used immunoSEQ multiplex PCR; TCRdb keeps in-frame clones, though not all of them. The sample yields more than 85,000 clones, about 85% seen once. Sequenced sample: peripheral blood. These TCRs come from a man aged 50 to 59 with acute or convalescent COVID-19. Each CDR3 is given with its conserved first and last residue. The D gene is left open where the match is weak. Clone size, where shown, is once, few, many, or a class for clones that have expanded.

size: .
D: .
V: TRBV18
J: TRBJ1-5
DNA: TGTGCCAGCTCACCACGCGGGGCTCAGCCCCAGCATTTT
CDR3: CASSPRGAQPQHF

size: .
D: .
V: TRBV19
J: TRBJ1-5
DNA: TGTGCCAGTAGTATGGATATGGGGAAGAGTCTAGCTCAGCCCCAGCATTTT
CDR3: CASSMDMGKSLAQPQHF

size: .
D: TRBD1
V: TRBV7-2
J: TRBJ2-1
DNA: TGTGCCAGCAGCCCACAGGGGGTAACCTACAATGAGCAGTTCTTC
CDR3: CASSPQGVTYNEQFF

size: .
D: .
V: TRBV18
J: TRBJ2-7
DNA: TGTGCCAGCTCATCAGGGGTGGGTTACGAGCAGTACTTC
CDR3: CASSSGVGYEQYF

size: .
D: .
V: TRBV10-3
J: TRBJ1-2
DNA: TGTGCCATCCGGGGGGGGCAGGGGATGGGAGGCTACACCTTC
CDR3: CAIRGGQGMGGYTF

size: .
D: .
V: TRBV9
J: TRBJ2-2
DNA: TGTGCCAGCAGCGTCACGGCGACAGCTTTCACCGGGGAGCTGTTTTTT
CDR3: CASSVTATAFTGELFF

size: few
D: .
V: TRBV30
J: TRBJ2-7
DNA: TGTGCCTGGAGTCCAGGGTTTTACGAGCAGTACTTC
CDR3: CAWSPGFYEQYF

size: .
D: .
V: TRBV27
J: TRBJ2-7
DNA: TGTGCCAGCAGTCCATTTTTCGGGGAGCAGTACTTC
CDR3: CASSPFFGEQYF

size: .
D: TRBD2
V: TRBV28
J: TRBJ2-5
DNA: TGTGCCAGCAGTCATAGCGGGAGGGCAGGAGAGACCCAGTACTTC
CDR3: CASSHSGRAGETQYF

size: .
D: .
V: TRBV28
J: TRBJ1-2
DNA: TGTGCCAGCAGTTTAGCAGCGGTCTATGGCTACACCTTC
CDR3: CASSLAAVYGYTF

size: .
D: .
V: TRBV11-3
J: TRBJ2-1
DNA: TGTGCCAGCAGCTCCTCCGCCAGGGTAGAGCAGTTCTTC
CDR3: CASSSSARVEQFF

size: .
D: TRBD2
V: TRBV11-3
J: TRBJ2-1
DNA: TGTGCCAGCAGCTTAGCTAGCGGGAGAGCCTACAATGAGCAGTTCTTC
CDR3: CASSLASGRAYNEQFF

size: .
D: .
V: TRBV5-1
J: TRBJ2-3
DNA: TGCGCCAGCAGCCCACTCCCCGCGGATACGCAGTATTTT
CDR3: CASSPLPADTQYF

size: .
D: .
V: TRBV19
J: TRBJ2-1
DNA: TGTGCCAGTAGTATAGATGTGGACAGAGACAATGAGCAGTTCTTC
CDR3: CASSIDVDRDNEQFF

size: .
D: .
V: TRBV14
J: TRBJ2-3
DNA: TGTGCCAGCAGCCAAGAGGGGCCTCGAGATACGCAGTATTTT
CDR3: CASSQEGPRDTQYF

size: .
D: .
V: TRBV7-9
J: TRBJ1-1
DNA: TGTGCCAGCAGCTTATCAGGGGTTGTGACTGAAGCTTTCTTT
CDR3: CASSLSGVVTEAFF

size: .
D: TRBD2
V: TRBV7-8
J: TRBJ2-1
DNA: TGTGCCAGCAGCTTACCCCTAGCGGGGGGGCCGGTCTATGAGCAGTTCTTC
CDR3: CASSLPLAGGPVYEQFF

size: .
D: .
V: TRBV5-6
J: TRBJ2-5
DNA: TGTGCCAGCAGCTTGTTTAAGGGGCTACAGGAGACCCAGTACTTC
CDR3: CASSLFKGLQETQYF

size: once
D: .
V: TRBV5-1
J: TRBJ1-1
DNA: TGCGCCAGCAGCCTAGGACAGAGCCTCATGAACACTGAAGCTTTCTTT
CDR3: CASSLGQSLMNTEAFF

size: .
D: .
V: TRBV3-1/TRBV3-2
J: TRBJ1-6
DNA: TGTGCCAGCAGCCAAGTTCCGGGAGGGCAGAATAATTCACCCCTCCACTTT
CDR3: CASSQVPGGQNNSPLHF

size: .
D: TRBD1
V: TRBV20-1
J: TRBJ2-7
DNA: TGCAGTGCTAACAGGGGCTACGAGCAGTACTTC
CDR3: CSANRGYEQYF

size: .
D: TRBD1
V: TRBV6-6
J: TRBJ1-1
DNA: TGTGCCAGCAGTTACCCGACAGGGTCTTCTGAAGCTTTCTTT
CDR3: CASSYPTGSSEAFF

size: .
D: .
V: TRBV15
J: TRBJ2-1
DNA: TGTGCCACCAGCTTCGAGAGACCGGGCTCCTACAATGAGCAGTTCTTC
CDR3: CATSFERPGSYNEQFF

size: .
D: .
V: TRBV4-1
J: TRBJ2-5
DNA: TGCGCCAGCAGCCAAGGCCACGACAGGCCGTGGACCCAGTACTTC
CDR3: CASSQGHDRPWTQYF

size: few
D: .
V: TRBV9
J: TRBJ1-5
DNA: TGTGCCAGCAGCGCGACAGATAGCAATCAGCCCCAGCATTTT
CDR3: CASSATDSNQPQHF

size: few
D: TRBD1
V: TRBV12-3/TRBV12-4
J: TRBJ1-1
DNA: TGTGCCAGCAGTCGACAGGGAAACACTGAAGCTTTCTTT
CDR3: CASSRQGNTEAFF

size: .
D: TRBD2
V: TRBV19
J: TRBJ2-1
DNA: TGTGCCAGTAGTATTGCGGGACTAGCGGGGGGGCTTGAGCAGTTCTTC
CDR3: CASSIAGLAGGLEQFF

size: .
D: .
V: TRBV2
J: TRBJ1-1
DNA: TGTGCCGGTCACAGGAACTCGGACACTGAAGCTTTCTTT
CDR3: CAGHRNSDTEAFF

size: .
D: TRBD2
V: TRBV15
J: TRBJ2-5
DNA: TGTGCCACCAGCAGAGATCCGGGACTATCCGGGGAGACCCAGTACTTC
CDR3: CATSRDPGLSGETQYF

size: .
D: TRBD2
V: TRBV5-1
J: TRBJ2-1
DNA: TGCGCCAGCAGCTTGGGGGCCGGGACTAGCGCGATATGGGACTACAATGAGCAGTTCTTC
CDR3: CASSLGAGTSAIWDYNEQFF

size: .
D: .
V: TRBV10-2
J: TRBJ2-7
DNA: TGCGCCAGCAGTGCGACTAGGACCTACGAGCAGTACTTC
CDR3: CASSATRTYEQYF

size: .
D: TRBD1
V: TRBV4-1
J: TRBJ1-4
DNA: TGCGCCAGCAGCTACGACAGGGAAATCCTGTTTTTT
CDR3: CASSYDREILFF

size: .
D: TRBD2
V: TRBV10-3
J: TRBJ2-5
DNA: TGTGCCATCAGTTTAGCGGGAGTTGGTTTCGGGGAGACCCAGTACTTC
CDR3: CAISLAGVGFGETQYF

size: .
D: .
V: TRBV11-2
J: TRBJ1-3
DNA: TGTGCCAGCAGCTTAGATCTGTTCTCTGGAAACACCATATATTTT
CDR3: CASSLDLFSGNTIYF

size: .
D: .
V: TRBV11-3
J: TRBJ2-1
DNA: TGTGCCAGCAGCTTTTTCCCGGGCTCCTACAATGAGCAGTTCTTC
CDR3: CASSFFPGSYNEQFF

size: .
D: TRBD1
V: TRBV4-1
J: TRBJ2-3
DNA: TGCGCCAGCAGCCAAGACTGGACAGGGTCGACAGATACGCAGTATTTT
CDR3: CASSQDWTGSTDTQYF

size: .
D: .
V: TRBV6-1
J: TRBJ1-2
DNA: TGTGCCAGCAGTGTAACTTATGGCTACACCTTC
CDR3: CASSVTYGYTF

size: .
D: .
V: TRBV6-5
J: TRBJ2-1
DNA: TGTGCCAGCAGCGACGCAGCGGGTGGCGAGCAGTTCTTC
CDR3: CASSDAAGGEQFF

size: .
D: .
V: TRBV6-4
J: TRBJ2-1
DNA: TGTGCCAGCAGTGACGACTGGAAACCATACAATGAGCAGTTCTTC
CDR3: CASSDDWKPYNEQFF

size: .
D: TRBD2
V: TRBV5-1
J: TRBJ2-7
DNA: TGCGCCAGCAGCTTTATTAGCGGGAGAGTCGACGAGCAGTACTTC
CDR3: CASSFISGRVDEQYF

size: .
D: .
V: TRBV7-8
J: TRBJ2-7
DNA: TGTGCCAGCAGCTTAGAGGTGGGGAGTCGGAACGAGCAGTACTTC
CDR3: CASSLEVGSRNEQYF

size: once
D: .
V: TRBV12-3/TRBV12-4
J: TRBJ1-2
DNA: TGTGCCAGCAGTTTGAACAGTTTTAGTGGCTACACCTTC
CDR3: CASSLNSFSGYTF

size: .
D: .
V: TRBV3-1/TRBV3-2
J: TRBJ1-1
DNA: TGTGCCAGCAACAAGCTAGGTCAGGGGCGAGGCACTGAAGCTTTCTTT
CDR3: CASNKLGQGRGTEAFF

size: .
D: TRBD2
V: TRBV14
J: TRBJ2-2
DNA: TGTGCCAGCAGCCAAGGACTAGCGGGGGGGCGATACACCGGGGAGCTGTTTTTT
CDR3: CASSQGLAGGRYTGELFF

size: .
D: .
V: TRBV11-2
J: TRBJ2-3
DNA: TGTGCCAGCAGCTTAGCGAGGGACACAGATACGCAGTATTTT
CDR3: CASSLARDTDTQYF

size: few
D: TRBD1
V: TRBV28
J: TRBJ2-5
DNA: TGTGCCAGCAACGTCCCGGGACAGGGTAAAGAGACCCAGTACTTC
CDR3: CASNVPGQGKETQYF

size: .
D: .
V: TRBV5-6
J: TRBJ1-2
DNA: TGTGCCAGCATCCGAGGATCCGGCTATGGCTACACCTTC
CDR3: CASIRGSGYGYTF

size: .
D: .
V: TRBV19
J: TRBJ1-5
DNA: TGTGCCAGTAGTCTCTCCTGGACACGCACCTGGGGTCAGCCCCAGCATTTT
CDR3: CASSLSWTRTWGQPQHF

size: .
D: .
V: TRBV10-1
J: TRBJ2-3
DNA: TGCGCCAGCAGTGAGCGGCTAGACCTTGATACGCAGTATTTT
CDR3: CASSERLDLDTQYF

size: .
D: .
V: TRBV25-1
J: TRBJ1-4
DNA: TGTGCCAGCAGTGAAGGGGGGAGAAATCATGAAAAACTGTTTTTT
CDR3: CASSEGGRNHEKLFF

size: few
D: TRBD1
V: TRBV7-6
J: TRBJ1-1
DNA: TGTGCCAGCAGCCCGGACAGGGGGCGCGACACTGAAGCTTTCTTT
CDR3: CASSPDRGRDTEAFF

size: .
D: .
V: TRBV6-5
J: TRBJ1-4
DNA: TGTGCCAGCAGATCCGGGACAAATGAAAAACTGTTTTTT
CDR3: CASRSGTNEKLFF

size: .
D: .
V: TRBV9
J: TRBJ2-2
DNA: TGTGCCAGCAGCGTTGCCGGGGGAGATGTCGTCGGGGAGCTGTTTTTT
CDR3: CASSVAGGDVVGELFF

size: .
D: TRBD1
V: TRBV2
J: TRBJ2-4
DNA: TGTGCCAGCAGTGACCCAGGGACAGCTCTAGCCAAAAACATTCAGTACTTC
CDR3: CASSDPGTALAKNIQYF